This section outlines one T cell receptor beta chain sequence together with its context. This clone appeared once. The antigen this receptor binds is unknown. One base away there is no much larger clone; base qualities are not given. The sample comes from a study of OX40 agonist ivuxolimab in advanced cancers. For the wider study: Ivuxolimab, which targeted the costimulatory receptor OX40 (CD134), was an agonistic, fully human IgG2 monoclonal antibody. Peripheral TCRbeta sequencing was intended to test whether TCR sequence diversity was altered and clonal T-cell expansion was caused by ivuxolimab. In the dose-escalation cohort, 82.7% of patients were male, and the mean age was 60 years with a range of roughly 20 to 85. Among the roughly 52 dose-escalation patients, roughly 20 had hepatocellular carcinoma, around 15 melanoma, 9 renal cell carcinoma and 9 head and neck cancer. Prior anti-PD-1, anti-PD-L1 or anti-CTLA-4 therapy was permitted, and checkpoint inhibitors had been received by less than 45% of dose-escalation patients. Intravenous ivuxolimab was administered to patients every 2 weeks at six dose levels: 0.01, 0.1, 0.3, 1.5, 3 and 10 mg/kg. Partial responses occurred in three dose-escalation patients: two with cutaneous melanoma and one with hepatocellular carcinoma. The monotherapy dose-escalation portion (N ≈ 56 patients) of the phase I ivuxolimab trial is reported in the paper.

Patients with a history of autoimmune disease or receiving systemic immunosuppression were excluded from the trial. Peripheral blood for TCR sequencing was collected from all dose cohorts at baseline, on cycle 4 day 1, and on cycle 7 day 1. The samples were taken from a phase I, first-in-human, multicenter, open-label dose-escalation trial of ivuxolimab. Adults with locally advanced or metastatic melanoma, renal cell carcinoma, hepatocellular carcinoma or head and neck squamous cell carcinoma were enrolled in the trial. Before TCR sequencing, CD4+ T cells and CD8+ T cells from peripheral blood were sorted into separate populations. Results and caveats for the whole study, not just this receptor: Low levels of normalized T-cell clonal expansion were also shown by some nonresponding patients. After ivuxolimab, CD8+ T cells had more expanded clones than CD4+ T cells on average. In partial responders in the 0.1-3.0 mg/kg groups, normalized peripheral clonal expansion was found to be among the lowest, especially among CD8+ T cells. Which antigens the clonally expanded peripheral T cells were specific for was not determined. At doses from 0.1 to 3.0 mg/kg, clonal expansion was seen in both CD4+ and CD8+ blood T cells between baseline and week 6.

V is cut by 4 bases and J by 2 bases, and the space between the germline ends is 9 bases. The germline V gene gives CDR1 as KGHSH and CDR2 as LQKENI. Reading from cysteine to phenylalanine, the CDR3 counts 14 amino acids. The sequence is cut down to CDR3 DNA, 42 bases in frame from base 1. To sequence the TCRbeta CDR3 region, genomic DNA was isolated from the sorted cells. The immunoSEQ Assay was used for sequencing of TCRbeta CDR3 regions. TCRdb carries this immuneACCESS record with in-frame sequences only. Its versions omit some clonotypes, under half of them owing to an unresolved V gene in the studies checked, with the rest unexplained. This sample holds 30,000 to 45,000 clones; 87% were observed only once. The ten largest clones capture approximately 31% of the sample.

Recombination connected TRBV18 to TRBJ2-1; the D gene identity is not certain. The TCR sequence derives from an adult with an advanced solid tumor such as melanoma, head and neck, liver or kidney cancer. The sample in question was CD4+ or CD8+ T cells sorted from blood, obtained in a trial of the OX40 agonist ivuxolimab. The CDR3 sequence is CASSRTQAYNEQFF. The bases read TGTGCCAGCTCACGTACTCAGGCCTACAATGAGCAGTTCTTC.